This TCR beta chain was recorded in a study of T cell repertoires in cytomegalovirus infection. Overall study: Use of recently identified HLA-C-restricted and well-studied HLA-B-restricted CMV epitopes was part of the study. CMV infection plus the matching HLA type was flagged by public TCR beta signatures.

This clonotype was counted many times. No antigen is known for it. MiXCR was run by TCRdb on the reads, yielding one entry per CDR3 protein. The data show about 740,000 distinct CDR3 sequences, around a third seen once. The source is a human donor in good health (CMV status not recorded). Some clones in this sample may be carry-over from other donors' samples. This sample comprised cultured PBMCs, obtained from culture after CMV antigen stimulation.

In DNA form, the CDR3 reads TGTGCCAGCAGCTTAGGGACCGAACAGGTCCAAGAGACCCAGTACTTC. Translating it yields CASSLGTEQVQETQYF. The chain links TRBV7-9 to TRBJ2-5; tentative D call: TRBD1 (5 bases). Trimming cost V 1 base and J 1 base, with 13 bases left between them. From germline, CDR1 is SEHNR and CDR2 FQNEAQ (reference sequence). The CDR3 totals 16 residues.